The sequence of this T cell receptor beta chain was determined in a study of graft-versus-host responses after intestinal transplantation. To note about this clone: Antigen specificity is unknown.

Assay used: immunoSEQ multiplex PCR; TCRdb lists only in-frame clones, some missing. The sample has 120,000 or so clones, 90% to 95% seen once; the top ten hold around 0.49%. Study-wide findings and caveats: Clonal ratios of graft-versus-host to host-versus-graft in allografts were high for patients exhibiting graft-donor T cell macrochimerism. Marrow from the recipient contained GvH clones, some of which had appeared first in ileum or blood.

The sample was unstimulated CD8+ T cells sorted from spleen or lymph node cells, taken before intestinal transplant. The receptor's source is a human donor who received an intestinal transplant.

Written as DNA, the CDR3 is TGTGCCAGCGCAAAAACAGGGGCCACTGAAGCTTTCTTT. Translated: CASAKTGATEAFF. This rearrangement joins TRBV6-5 to TRBJ1-1, with TRBD1 identical over 7 bases. Trimming removed 8 bases from V and 4 bases from J; junction bases left unmatched: 7. This CDR3 spans 13 amino acids. Germline CDR1 is MNHEY and CDR2 is SVGAGI.